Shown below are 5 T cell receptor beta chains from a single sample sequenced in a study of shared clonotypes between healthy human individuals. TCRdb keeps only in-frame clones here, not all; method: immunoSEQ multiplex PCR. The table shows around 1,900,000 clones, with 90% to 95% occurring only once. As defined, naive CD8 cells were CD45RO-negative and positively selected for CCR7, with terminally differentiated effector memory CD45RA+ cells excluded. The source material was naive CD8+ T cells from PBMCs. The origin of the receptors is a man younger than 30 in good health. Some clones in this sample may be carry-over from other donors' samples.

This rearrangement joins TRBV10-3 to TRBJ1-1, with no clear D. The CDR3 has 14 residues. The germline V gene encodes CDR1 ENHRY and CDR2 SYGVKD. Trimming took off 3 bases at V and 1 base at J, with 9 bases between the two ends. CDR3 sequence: CAISDGGWNTEAFF. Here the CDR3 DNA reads TGTGCCATCAGTGACGGAGGGTGGAACACTGAAGCTTTCTTT.

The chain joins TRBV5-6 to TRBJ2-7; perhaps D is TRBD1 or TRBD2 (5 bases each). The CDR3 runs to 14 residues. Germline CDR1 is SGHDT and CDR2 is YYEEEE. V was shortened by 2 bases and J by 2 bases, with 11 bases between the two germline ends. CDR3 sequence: CASSLEGSAYEQYF. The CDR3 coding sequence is TGTGCCAGCAGCTTAGAGGGGTCCGCCTACGAGCAGTACTTC.

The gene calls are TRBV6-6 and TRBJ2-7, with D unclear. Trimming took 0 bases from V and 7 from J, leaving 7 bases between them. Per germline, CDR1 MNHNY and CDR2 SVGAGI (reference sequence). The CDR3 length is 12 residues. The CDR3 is CASSYSRREQYF. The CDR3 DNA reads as TGTGCCAGCAGTTACTCGAGGCGGGAGCAGTACTTC.

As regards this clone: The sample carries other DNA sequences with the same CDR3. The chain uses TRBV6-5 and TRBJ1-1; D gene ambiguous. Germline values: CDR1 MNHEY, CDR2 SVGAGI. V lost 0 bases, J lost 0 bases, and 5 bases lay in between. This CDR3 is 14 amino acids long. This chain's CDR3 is CASSYSTLNTEAFF. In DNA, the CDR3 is TGTGCCAGCAGTTACTCTACCCTGAACACTGAAGCTTTCTTT.

CDR3 loop: CASSARPHTTGMNTEAFF. The CDR3 bases are TGTGCCAGCAGCGCCCGACCACACACGACAGGGATGAACACTGAAGCTTTCTTT. This chain joins TRBV9 and TRBJ1-1, with TRBD1 identical over 7 bases. This CDR3 is 18 amino acids long. Losses at the gene ends were 3 bases for V and 0 bases for J; bases not matched to a gene: 14. Germline assignment: CDR1 SGDLS and CDR2 YYNGEE.